The 23 T cell receptor beta chains below all came from one sample that was sequenced in a study of cytomegalovirus exposure and HLA in healthy donors. With 60 Vbeta and 13 Jbeta primers, the PCR was carried out. The method was immunoSEQ multiplex PCR; TCRdb's version includes in-frame clones alone and lacks a portion of them. The sample lists about 130,000 clones; 80% were seen once. Material: PBMCs. The receptor set was obtained from a young man in good health and CMV-seronegative.

This chain joins TRBV28 and TRBJ2-5, with 7 nucleotides matching TRBD1. From germline, CDR1 is MDHEN and CDR2 SYDVKM. J was trimmed by 2 bases and V by 4 bases; bases with no gene match: 4. This CDR3 is built from 14 residues. The CDR3 DNA reads as TGTGCCAGCAGTTCCGGACAGGCACAAGAGACCCAGTACTTC. It encodes CASSSGQAQETQYF.

J is TRBJ2-5 and V is TRBV6-5; D not certain. The CDR3 contains 15 residues. V lost 0 bases and J 4 bases, leaving 12 bases between the germline ends. Germline V gene lookup returns CDR1 MNHEY and CDR2 SVGAGI. CDR3 DNA sequence: TGTGCCAGCAGTTACTCGAGCGCGTTAGTAGAGACCCAGTACTTC. Amino acid sequence: CASSYSSALVETQYF.

V gene TRBV28 combines with J gene TRBJ2-7, with TRBD2 matching 7 bases. The germline V gene has CDR1 MDHEN and CDR2 SYDVKM. This CDR3 region has 15 residues. Losses at the gene ends were 4 bases for V and 6 bases for J; bases not matched to a gene: 12. The CDR3 spells CASSSPGLSSLEQYF. In DNA, the CDR3 is TGTGCCAGCAGTTCACCGGGACTATCATCCCTCGAGCAGTACTTC.

The J gene is TRBJ1-1, the V gene TRBV28, with D maybe TRBD1 (5 bases). Trimming stripped 2 bases from V and 9 bases from J, with 13 bases between. CDR1 MDHEN and CDR2 SYDVKM come from the germline V gene. The CDR3 is 13 residues long. CDR3 protein: CASSLPRPDKAFF. The CDR3 DNA follows: TGTGCCAGCAGTTTACCACGACCGGACAAAGCTTTCTTT.

The sample holds one count of this clone. The rearrangement uses TRBV19 and TRBJ1-5; 7 bases are shared with TRBD1. The CDR3 extends over 15 amino acids. Trimming took 3 bases from V and 3 from J; bases not matched to a gene: 5. Germline V gene data show CDR1 as LNHDA and CDR2 as SQIVND (reference sequence). The CDR3 sequence is CASSIRGQDNQPQHF. The DNA of the CDR3 is TGTGCCAGTAGTATCCGAGGACAGGACAATCAGCCCCAGCATTTT.

The V and J genes are TRBV29-1 and TRBJ1-2; 7 bases match TRBD1. V shed 7 bases, J shed 4 bases, and the junction held 18 bases outside the gene matches. Germline CDR1 and CDR2: SQVTM and ANQGSEA. There are 16 residues in the CDR3. Here the CDR3 DNA reads TGCAGCGATGGGTCCCGGGACAGAAGGAGTAGCTATGGCTACACCTTC. Its translation: CSDGSRDRRSSYGYTF.

The V and J genes are TRBV5-5 and TRBJ2-1, with D possibly TRBD1 on 5 matching bases. The CDR3 contains 12 residues. Germline values: CDR1 SGHKS, CDR2 YYEKEE (reference sequence). V lost 4 bases and J 7 bases, leaving 9 bases between the germline ends. The chain's CDR3 is CASSVTGNEQFF. The DNA of the CDR3 is TGTGCCAGCAGCGTCACAGGAAATGAGCAGTTCTTC.

The chain joins TRBV30 to TRBJ2-3, with 10 bases lining up with TRBD1. The ends lost 0 bases at V and 3 bases at J; junction bases unmatched: 6. Per germline, CDR1 GTSNPN and CDR2 SVGIG (reference sequence). This CDR3 has 16 amino acids. The CDR3 DNA sequence: TGTGCCTGGAGTGTGGGGACAGGGGAGGTAACAGATACGCAGTATTTT. Its translation is CAWSVGTGEVTDTQYF.

This chain joins TRBV5-6 and TRBJ2-3; 7 nucleotides align to TRBD2. The V segment lost 0 bases and the J segment 2 bases; nucleotides outside the gene matches: 6. The CDR3 has 16 amino acids. CDR1 is SGHDT and CDR2 is YYEEEE in the germline V gene. CDR3 amino acids: CASSLALAVITDTQYF. CDR3 DNA sequence: TGTGCCAGCAGCTTGGCGCTAGCGGTGATCACAGATACGCAGTATTTT.

Here the CDR3 reads CAWRTTGVNEKLFF. CDR3 sequence (DNA): TGTGCCTGGAGAACGACAGGGGTTAATGAAAAACTGTTTTTT. V is TRBV30 and J is TRBJ1-4; TRBD1 matches at 8 bases. V dropped 3 bases and J dropped 4; count of bases not matched to a gene: 4. CDR1 is GTSNPN and CDR2 is SVGIG in the germline V gene (reference sequence). The CDR3 consists of 14 residues.

The V gene is TRBV5-1, the J gene TRBJ1-4; D not resolved. Germline values: CDR1 SGHRS, CDR2 YFSETQ. This CDR3 is 16 amino acids long. Between the trimmed V and J ends, which lost 4 bases and 0 bases, there was a span of 13 bases. The CDR3 DNA reads TGCGCCAGCAGCCCGACGGGGTCTGCAACTAATGAAAAACTGTTTTTT. It codes for CASSPTGSATNEKLFF. The full variable domain, rest sourced from reference TRBV5-1 and TRBJ1-4, is KAGVTQTPRYLIKTRGQQVTLSCSPISGHRSVSWYQQTPGQGLQFLFEYFSETQRNKGNFPGRFSGRQFSNSRSEMNVSTLELGDSALYLCASSPTGSATNEKLFFGSGTQLSVL.

The rearrangement joins TRBV9 to TRBJ2-5; TRBD2 might be the D (6 bases). TRBJ2-7 explains the end of the DNA better; the J call may be wrong. The germline CDR1 and CDR2 sequences are SGDLS and YYNGEE. CDR3 length equals 14 residues. DNA of the CDR3: TGTGCCAGCAGCGTAGATCCGACTAGCTACGAGCAGTACTTC. Translating gives CASSVDPTSYEQYF.

Comments on this clone: The junction departs from the called germline gene at one end, perhaps through a read error. The CDR3 here is CASSYRGQAFF. The CDR3 DNA reads as TGTGCCAGCAGTTACCGGGGACAGGCTTTCTTT. J is TRBJ1-1 and V is TRBV10-3; the match to TRBD1 covers 7 bases. CDR3 length: 11 amino acids. The V gene's germline CDR1 is ENHRY and CDR2 SYGVKD.

The chain recombines TRBV5-1 with TRBJ2-3, with TRBD2 as a possible D gene (6 bases). Looked up from germline, CDR1 is SGHRS and CDR2 is YFSETQ. This CDR3 contains 15 residues. V lost 4 bases and J 6 bases, leaving 18 bases between the germline ends. The CDR3 is CASSAGLRVGDTQYF. CDR3 bases: TGCGCCAGCAGCGCCGGACTAAGGGTGGGGGATACGCAGTATTTT.

V is TRBV7-2 and J is TRBJ1-2; possibly TRBD1 for D (6 bases). Trimming shortened V by 3 bases and J by 4 bases, and 12 bases separated the two germline ends. CDR1 is SGHTA and CDR2 is FQGNSA in the germline V gene. CDR3 length: 14 amino acids. The DNA for the CDR3 is TGTGCCAGCAGCTTCGGACGGGACACCTATGGCTACACCTTC. Translating gives CASSFGRDTYGYTF.

This chain joins TRBV28 and TRBJ2-2; 7 bases are shared with TRBD2. Trimming took 7 bases from V and 6 from J; bases not matched to a gene: 14. Germline-derived CDR1 and CDR2 are MDHEN and SYDVKM. The CDR3 sequence is 16 residues long. CDR3 region: CASTRLGEGSPGELFF. Here the CDR3 DNA reads TGTGCCAGCACACGCCTGGGGGAGGGGTCCCCCGGGGAGCTGTTTTTT.

The CDR3 DNA follows: TGCAGTGCTCGCACTAGCACCGAGCAGTACTTC. Translation: CSARTSTEQYF. The V call is TRBV20-1, the J call TRBJ2-7; tentative D call: TRBD2 (6 bases). Germline V gene lookup returns CDR1 DFQATT and CDR2 SNEGSKA (reference sequence). Trimming removed 5 bases at V and 6 bases at J, with 11 bases between. CDR3 length: 11 amino acids.

This clone was seen only once. V gene TRBV10-3 combines with J gene TRBJ1-3; TRBD1 aligns across 7 bases. The J segment lost 2 bases and the V segment lost 9 bases, leaving 4 bases of the junction unmatched. Germline V CDR1 and CDR2: ENHRY, SYGVKD. This CDR3 is built from 13 residues. The DNA for the CDR3 is TGTGCCATACAGGGGTCGGCTGGAAACACCATATATTTT. Translating it yields CAIQGSAGNTIYF.

The chain joins TRBV18 to TRBJ1-2; D gene ambiguous. Per the germline V gene, CDR1 is KGHSH and CDR2 is LQKENI. V was shortened by 0 bases and J by 0 bases, with 5 bases between the two germline ends. This CDR3 has 14 residues. The CDR3 loop is CASSPPSANYGYTF. The CDR3, as DNA: TGTGCCAGCTCACCACCCTCAGCTAACTATGGCTACACCTTC.

The V and J genes are TRBV19 and TRBJ2-1, with 13 bases matching TRBD2. This CDR3 contains 17 residues. Germline V gives CDR1 LNHDA, CDR2 SQIVND (reference sequence). With 0 bases clipped from V and 5 bases from J, the junction kept 4 bases outside the gene matches. CDR3 in amino acids: CASSIDRGLAGNNEQFF. The CDR3, as DNA: TGTGCCAGTAGTATAGATCGGGGACTAGCGGGAAACAATGAGCAGTTCTTC.

The CDR3, as DNA: TGTGCCTGGGCCCAGGTAACAGAAGCTTTCTTT. Encoded protein: CAWAQVTEAFF. The V gene is TRBV30, the J gene TRBJ1-1; D not certain. This CDR3 has 11 residues. CDR1 GTSNPN and CDR2 SVGIG come from the germline V gene (reference sequence). V was pared by 5 bases and J by 8 bases, with 12 bases between.

The rearrangement joins TRBV6-5 to TRBJ2-5, with TRBD1 identical over 9 bases. Germline V CDR1 and CDR2: MNHEY, SVGAGI. This CDR3 contains 15 residues. V trimming: 5 bases; J trimming: 1 base; junction bases outside the gene matches: 5. The CDR3 region is CASSAQGAVQETQYF. CDR3 nucleotide sequence: TGTGCCAGCAGTGCACAGGGGGCGGTCCAAGAGACCCAGTACTTC.

The chain links TRBV6-6 to TRBJ1-4; 8 bases align to TRBD1. V lost 5 bases to trimming and J lost 4 bases; unmatched junction nucleotides: 3. This CDR3 is 14 amino acids long. The germline CDR1 and CDR2 sequences are MNHNY and SVGAGI (reference sequence). Written as DNA, the CDR3 is TGTGCCAGCAGTCGACAGGGGATTAATGAAAAACTGTTTTTT. Its protein is CASSRQGINEKLFF.